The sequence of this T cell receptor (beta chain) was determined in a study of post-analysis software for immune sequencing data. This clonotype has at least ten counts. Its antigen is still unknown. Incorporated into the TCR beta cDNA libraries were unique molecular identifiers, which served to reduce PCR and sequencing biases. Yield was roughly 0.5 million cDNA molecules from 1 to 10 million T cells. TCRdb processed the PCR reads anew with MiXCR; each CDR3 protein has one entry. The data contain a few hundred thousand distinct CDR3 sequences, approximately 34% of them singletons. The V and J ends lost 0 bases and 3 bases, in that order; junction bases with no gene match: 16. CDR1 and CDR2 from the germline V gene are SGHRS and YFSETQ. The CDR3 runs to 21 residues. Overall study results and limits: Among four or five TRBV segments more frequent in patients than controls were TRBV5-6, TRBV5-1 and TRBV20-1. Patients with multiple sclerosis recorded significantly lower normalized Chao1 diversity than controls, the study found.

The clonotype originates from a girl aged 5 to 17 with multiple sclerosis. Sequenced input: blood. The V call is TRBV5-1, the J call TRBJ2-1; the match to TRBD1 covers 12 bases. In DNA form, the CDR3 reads TGCGCCAGCAGCTTGGAACGGGACAGGGGGCTGGTGCGGGTAAACTACAATGAGCAGTTCTTC. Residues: CASSLERDRGLVRVNYNEQFF. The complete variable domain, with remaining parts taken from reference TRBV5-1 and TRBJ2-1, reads KAGVTQTPRYLIKTRGQQVTLSCSPISGHRSVSWYQQTPGQGLQFLFEYFSETQRNKGNFPGRFSGRQFSNSRSEMNVSTLELGDSALYLCASSLERDRGLVRVNYNEQFFGPGTRLTVL.